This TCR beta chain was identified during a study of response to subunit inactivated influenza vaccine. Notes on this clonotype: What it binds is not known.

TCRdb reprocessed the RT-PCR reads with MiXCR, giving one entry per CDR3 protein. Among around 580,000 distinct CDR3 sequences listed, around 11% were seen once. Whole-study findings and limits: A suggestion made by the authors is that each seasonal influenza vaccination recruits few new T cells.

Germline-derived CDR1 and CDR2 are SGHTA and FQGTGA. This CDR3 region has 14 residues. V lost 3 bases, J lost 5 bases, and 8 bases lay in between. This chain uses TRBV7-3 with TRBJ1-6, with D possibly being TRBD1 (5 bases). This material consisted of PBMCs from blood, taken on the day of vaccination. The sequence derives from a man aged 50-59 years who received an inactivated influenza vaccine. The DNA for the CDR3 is TGTGCCAGCAGCTTGGGGGAGAATAATTCACCCCTCCACTTT. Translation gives CASSLGENNSPLHF.